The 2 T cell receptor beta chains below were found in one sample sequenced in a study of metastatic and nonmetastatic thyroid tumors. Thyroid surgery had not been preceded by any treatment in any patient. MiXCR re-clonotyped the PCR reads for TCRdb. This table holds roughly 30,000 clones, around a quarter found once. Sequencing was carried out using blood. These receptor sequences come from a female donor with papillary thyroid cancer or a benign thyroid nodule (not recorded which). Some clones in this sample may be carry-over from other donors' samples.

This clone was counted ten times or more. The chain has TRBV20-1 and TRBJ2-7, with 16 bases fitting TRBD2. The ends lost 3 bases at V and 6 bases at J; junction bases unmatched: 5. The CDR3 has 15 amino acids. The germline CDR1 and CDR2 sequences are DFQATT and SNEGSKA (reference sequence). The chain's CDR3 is CSARMGLAGGGEQYF. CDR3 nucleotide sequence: TGCAGTGCTAGGATGGGACTAGCGGGAGGGGGCGAGCAGTACTTC.

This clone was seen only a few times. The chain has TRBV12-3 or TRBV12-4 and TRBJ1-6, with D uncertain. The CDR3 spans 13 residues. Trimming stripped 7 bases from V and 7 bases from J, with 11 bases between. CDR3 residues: CASTLTGNSPLHF. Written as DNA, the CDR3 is TGTGCCAGCACCTTGACGGGGAATTCACCCCTCCACTTT.